The rows below give T cell receptor beta chains drawn from one sample of a study of cytomegalovirus exposure and HLA in healthy donors. The repertoire was sequenced with immunoSEQ multiplex PCR; TCRdb's copy has only in-frame clones and lacks some. The sample has 150,000 to 200,000 clones; 80% to 85% are singletons. Sequencing was carried out using PBMCs. All receptors derive from a boy between 10 and 17 years old in good health and CMV-seronegative. Both conserved end residues are part of each CDR3. The order of the fields is J gene, V gene, clone size, D gene, CDR3 protein, CDR3 DNA. D genes are given only for firm matches. Size values are once, few and many counts, or a class for expanded clones, and some rows have none.

TRBJ2-7,TRBV2,once,NA,CASNAETYEQYF,TGTGCCAGCAATGCGGAGACCTACGAGCAGTACTTC
TRBJ1-2,TRBV6-5,NA,NA,CASSSLGGNYGYTF,TGTGCCAGCAGTTCCTTGGGAGGGAACTATGGCTACACCTTC
TRBJ1-2,TRBV9,NA,NA,CASSDDQGGYGYTF,TGTGCCAGCAGCGACGACCAGGGTGGCTATGGCTACACCTTC
TRBJ1-4,TRBV19,once,TRBD1,CASTRTGGKTNEKLFF,TGTGCCAGCACAAGAACAGGGGGCAAAACTAATGAAAAACTGTTTTTT
TRBJ2-1,TRBV29-1,NA,NA,CSVEGRNNEQFF,TGCAGCGTTGAGGGCAGGAACAATGAGCAGTTCTTC
TRBJ1-3,TRBV5-6,NA,NA,CASSWRRNSGNTIYF,TGTGCCAGCAGCTGGAGACGGAACTCTGGAAACACCATATATTTT
TRBJ1-3,TRBV7-9,NA,TRBD1,CASSTDRGPLSGNTIYF,TGTGCCAGCAGCACGGACAGGGGGCCTCTCTCTGGAAACACCATATATTTT
TRBJ2-5,TRBV29-1,NA,NA,CSVMRGTQETQYF,TGCAGCGTGATGAGGGGGACACAAGAGACCCAGTACTTC
TRBJ1-2,TRBV30,NA,TRBD1,CACSSQGVDGYTF,TGTGCCTGTAGTTCACAGGGGGTTGACGGCTACACCTTC
TRBJ1-2,TRBV5-1,NA,NA,CASSSRGNHGYTF,TGCGCCAGCAGCAGCCGGGGGAACCATGGCTACACCTTC
TRBJ1-1,TRBV9,NA,NA,CASSPPGTDTEAFF,TGTGCCAGCAGCCCCCCCGGTACGGACACTGAAGCTTTCTTT
TRBJ2-5,TRBV11-1,NA,NA,CASSAILGPVTQYF,TGTGCCAGCAGCGCCATCTTGGGCCCAGTGACCCAGTACTTC
TRBJ1-2,TRBV30,NA,NA,CARSVRRGDRDGYTF,TGTGCCCGGAGTGTACGGCGGGGGGATCGGGATGGCTACACCTTC
TRBJ2-4,TRBV7-6,NA,NA,CASSPSELAKNIQYF,TGTGCCAGCTCACCTTCGGAGTTAGCCAAAAACATTCAGTACTTC
TRBJ1-1,TRBV30,NA,NA,CAWSSSLEAFF,TGTGCCTGGAGCTCTAGCCTGGAGGCTTTCTTT
TRBJ2-3,TRBV28,NA,TRBD2,CASTLIGTSGRGADTQYF,TGTGCCAGCACACTGATTGGGACTAGCGGGAGAGGGGCAGATACGCAGTATTTT
TRBJ1-6,TRBV19,NA,TRBD1,CASNLGGYSPLHF,TGTGCCAGTAACCTAGGGGGCTATTCACCCCTCCACTTT
TRBJ1-2,TRBV6-4,NA,TRBD1,CASSDIGQGVGGYTF,TGTGCCAGCAGTGATATAGGACAGGGTGTGGGCGGCTACACCTTC
TRBJ2-3,TRBV9,NA,TRBD1,CASGDRVPDTQYF,TGTGCCAGCGGGGACAGGGTCCCAGATACGCAGTATTTT
TRBJ1-3,TRBV19,NA,NA,CASIRSAGDGGNTIYF,TGTGCCAGTATTCGATCGGCGGGGGACGGTGGAAACACCATATATTTT
TRBJ1-2,TRBV2,NA,NA,CASSDFESNYGYTF,TGTGCCAGCAGTGACTTTGAGTCCAACTATGGCTACACCTTC
TRBJ2-3,TRBV6-5,few,TRBD1,CASSAGRDREDTQYF,TGTGCCAGCTCGGCGGGCCGGGACAGGGAAGATACGCAGTATTTT
TRBJ1-2,TRBV25-1,NA,NA,CASSGGRTYGYTF,TGTGCCAGCAGTGGGGGGCGGACCTATGGCTACACCTTC
TRBJ2-7,TRBV27,NA,NA,CASSSDRFGYEQYF,TGTGCCAGCAGTTCCGACAGGTTTGGCTACGAGCAGTACTTC
TRBJ2-1,TRBV6-1,NA,TRBD2,CASWRLAGNEQFF,TGTGCCAGCTGGAGGCTAGCGGGAAATGAGCAGTTCTTC
TRBJ2-7,TRBV6-5,NA,TRBD2,CASSLAGANYEQYF,TGTGCCAGCAGCCTAGCGGGGGCAAACTACGAGCAGTACTTC
TRBJ2-1,TRBV5-6,NA,NA,CASSSVSGPYNEQFF,TGTGCCAGCAGCTCTGTCAGCGGCCCCTACAATGAGCAGTTCTTC
TRBJ2-7,TRBV29-1,NA,TRBD2,CSVVVASGRASYEQYF,TGCAGCGTTGTTGTGGCTAGCGGGAGGGCCTCGTACGAGCAGTACTTC
TRBJ2-1,TRBV27,NA,NA,CASSNTPSSYNEQFF,TGTGCCAGCAGCAATACTCCGAGCTCCTACAATGAGCAGTTCTTC
TRBJ1-1,TRBV7-9,NA,NA,CASSLRRNTEAFF,TGTGCCAGCAGCTTACGGAGAAACACTGAAGCTTTCTTT
TRBJ1-2,TRBV5-1,NA,NA,CASSPQAGNYGYTF,TGCGCCAGCAGCCCCCAGGCGGGTAACTATGGCTACACCTTC
TRBJ2-7,TRBV2,few,NA,CASSVYPRGTYEQYF,TGTGCCAGCAGTGTTTACCCGCGAGGAACATACGAGCAGTACTTC
TRBJ2-1,TRBV27,NA,NA,CATQITGSPYNEQFF,TGTGCCACCCAAATTACAGGGAGCCCTTACAATGAGCAGTTCTTC
TRBJ1-2,TRBV5-4,NA,NA,CASSWTDDYGYTF,TGTGCCAGCAGCTGGACAGACGACTATGGCTACACCTTC
TRBJ1-2,TRBV7-2,NA,TRBD1,CASSTNPLDRGGGYTF,TGTGCCAGCAGCACAAACCCTTTAGACAGGGGCGGCGGCTACACCTTC
TRBJ1-2,TRBV5-6,few,NA,CASSSFVSLSGYGYTF,TGTGCCAGCAGTTCTTTTGTGAGTCTGTCGGGCTATGGCTACACCTTC
TRBJ2-2,TRBV5-8,NA,TRBD2,CASNSGLAGAAGELFF,TGTGCCAGCAATTCGGGACTAGCGGGAGCCGCCGGGGAGCTGTTTTTT
TRBJ2-3,TRBV29-1,NA,TRBD2,CSVLAGRGGDTQYF,TGCAGCGTCCTCGCTGGGCGGGGGGGCGATACGCAGTATTTT
TRBJ1-5,TRBV11-2,NA,NA,CASSLGNFPYNQPQHF,TGTGCCAGCAGCTTAGGTAACTTCCCATATAATCAGCCCCAGCATTTT
TRBJ2-2,TRBV5-1,NA,NA,CASSPDSQANTGELFF,TGCGCCAGCAGCCCGGACTCCCAGGCGAACACCGGGGAGCTGTTTTTT
TRBJ2-7,TRBV28,NA,TRBD2,CATKSGTSGSWAYEQYF,TGTGCCACCAAATCCGGGACTAGCGGGAGTTGGGCTTACGAGCAGTACTTC
TRBJ2-1,TRBV28,NA,NA,CASSIAPPGYNEQFF,TGTGCCAGCAGCATAGCCCCCCCGGGTTACAATGAGCAGTTCTTC
TRBJ2-1,TRBV9,NA,TRBD2,CASSDDTSGSSVEQFF,TGTGCCAGCAGCGACGATACTAGCGGGAGTTCGGTTGAGCAGTTCTTC
TRBJ2-1,TRBV27,NA,TRBD2,CASTRRVAGVGAYNEQFF,TGTGCCAGCACCCGCCGTGTAGCGGGAGTAGGGGCCTACAATGAGCAGTTCTTC
TRBJ2-2,TRBV29-1,NA,NA,CSVIDRSHTGELFF,TGCAGCGTGATCGACAGGAGCCACACCGGGGAGCTGTTTTTT
TRBJ2-7,TRBV6-6,once,TRBD1,CASRLQGGSYEQYF,TGTGCCAGCAGGCTACAGGGGGGCTCCTACGAGCAGTACTTC
TRBJ1-1,TRBV7-9,NA,TRBD1,CASSATGEAEAFF,TGTGCCAGCAGCGCGACAGGGGAGGCTGAAGCTTTCTTT
TRBJ2-1,TRBV6-5,NA,NA,CASKGGGYNEQFF,TGTGCCAGCAAAGGTGGCGGCTACAATGAGCAGTTCTTC